This TCR beta chain stems from a study of blood T cell repertoires in COVID-19 (dated by TCRdb to 2018 to 2021). About the investigation overall: Samples from collaborators originated in the United States, Italy and Spain and spanned both the acute and convalescent phases of COVID-19. The material from the prospective study consisted of cDNA or gDNA derived from T cells, B-cell-depleted T cells, or PBMCs. The dataset comprised deeply sampled blood TCRbeta repertoires from subjects exposed to, actively infected with, or recovered from COVID-19. The repertoires were released in a freely available public database meant as a resource for research on the immune response to SARS-CoV-2. The samples were drawn from two sources: the first 160 participants of the ongoing ImmuneRACE study, and 1,200 or so subjects contributed by 6 global collaborators. Nearly every sample came with metadata listing a de-identified subject ID, COVID-19 status, age in years and sex. Where HLA class I and class II types were available, the types were taken from metadata supplied by the sample provider, not from assay-based typing.

TCRbeta CDR3 regions were amplified from genomic DNA using the immunoSEQ Assay, a bias-controlled multiplex PCR. In the authors' own workflow: Nucleated cell counts per sample were estimated from amplification of reference gene primers within the assay. To quantify the absolute abundance of each unique TCRbeta CDR3 rearrangement, sequence reads were collapsed and filtered. For each sample, productive Simpson clonality was calculated by taking the square root of Simpson's diversity index across productive rearrangements. The clones in this table, taken by TCRdb from immuneACCESS, are in-frame only. Not every clone is retained; where verified, under half of the shortfall comes from an unresolved V gene, and the cause of the rest is unknown. That table supplies the V and J calls and clone size; D and trimming were determined from the DNA. This sample holds some 46,000 clones; about four fifths were observed only once. The ten largest clones add up to roughly 6% of the sample.

What the study reported, not specific to this receptor: How much clinical and demographic metadata was included differed by source and by participant, and the metadata was provided uncurated.

Collaborating institutions collected whole blood in K2EDTA tubes following their own protocols. For TCRbeta analysis, collaborators shipped samples as frozen whole blood, isolated PBMCs, or DNA extracted from either of those sample types. A note on this clone: Its target antigen remains unknown. The record has no base qualities; no much larger clone is one base away.

As encoded in the germline V gene, CDR1 is SGHDT while CDR2 is YYEEEE. The CDR3 has 16 amino acids, counting the end cysteine and phenylalanine. The CDR3 DNA has 48 bases and is translated from base 1. The V end loses 4 bases and the J end loses 3 bases, and a stretch of 19 bases separates them. The source is a woman aged 80 or over with acute or convalescent COVID-19. This chain joins TRBV5-6 to TRBJ1-1, with no reliable assignment of the D segment. The source material was peripheral blood. The sequenced DNA is TGTGCCAGCAGCCTGTACGTCCCCCTGGCAGACACTGAAGCTTTCTTT. Translation gives CASSLYVPLADTEAFF.